The 14 T cell receptor beta chains below all came from one sample that was sequenced in a study of cytomegalovirus exposure and HLA in healthy donors. 13 Jbeta primers and 60 Vbeta primers were used for the PCR. The method was immunoSEQ multiplex PCR; TCRdb's version includes in-frame clones alone and lacks a portion of them. The table records approximately 170,000 clones, around 80% of them present only once. The specimen was PBMCs. The receptors were sampled from a woman under 40 in good health and CMV-seropositive.

This chain links TRBV5-1 with TRBJ1-5, with 7 bases fitting TRBD1. This CDR3 comprises 14 residues. The V gene's germline CDR1 is SGHRS and CDR2 YFSETQ. The V segment lost 4 bases and the J segment 3 bases; nucleotides outside the gene matches: 4. CDR3 DNA: TGCGCCAGCAGCCAGGGACAGCCCAATCAGCCCCAGCATTTT. It specifies CASSQGQPNQPQHF.

This clone has a handful of counts. The gene calls are TRBV6-1 and TRBJ1-1; weak D call: TRBD1 (6 bases). Trimming removed 6 bases at V and 1 base at J, with 15 bases between. From germline, CDR1 is MNHNS and CDR2 SASEGT. This CDR3 is 15 amino acids long. The CDR3: CASRLTSTGNTEAFF. The CDR3 DNA follows: TGTGCCAGCAGACTAACATCGACAGGGAACACTGAAGCTTTCTTT.

This clone was found a few times. The chain joins TRBV29-1 to TRBJ2-1; 7 nucleotides agree with TRBD2. V dropped 8 bases and J dropped 13; count of bases not matched to a gene: 5. This CDR3 contains 9 residues. In germline, CDR1 is SQVTM, CDR2 ANQGSEA. CDR3 protein: CSSSGPQFF. The CDR3 region has the DNA TGCAGCAGTAGCGGGCCCCAGTTCTTC.

The J gene is TRBJ1-6, the V gene TRBV27; weak D call: TRBD1 (6 bases). This CDR3 region has 15 residues. Germline lookup yields CDR1 MNHEY and CDR2 SMNVEV (reference sequence). V was trimmed by 2 bases and J by 6 bases, leaving 11 bases between them. The CDR3 is CASSLIRGLNSPLHF. Written as DNA, the CDR3 is TGTGCCAGCAGTTTAATCAGGGGCCTTAATTCACCCCTCCACTTT.

The V and J genes are TRBV7-2 and TRBJ2-5; no firm D call. Germline assignment: CDR1 SGHTA and CDR2 FQGNSA. The CDR3 sequence is 12 residues long. With 3 bases removed from V and 6 bases from J, the gap between germline ends came to 8 bases. The CDR3 region is CASSFILQTQYF. The DNA of the CDR3 is TGTGCCAGCAGCTTCATTCTACAGACCCAGTACTTC.

This clone was seen a single time. The CDR3 bases are TGTGCCAGCAGTTACTCTCCGGGACAGGGGGTAAATGAGCAGTTCTTC. Amino acid sequence: CASSYSPGQGVNEQFF. The genes are TRBV6-5 and TRBJ2-1, with 11 bases identical to TRBD1. This CDR3 is built from 16 residues. In germline, CDR1 is MNHEY, CDR2 SVGAGI. With 0 bases clipped from V and 7 bases from J, the junction kept 5 bases outside the gene matches.

This clone was counted once. The sample has other DNA sequences that encode this CDR3 too. The CDR3 nucleotides are TGTGCCAGCAGCTTAGACGGAGGAACTGAAGCTTTCTTT. This translates into CASSLDGGTEAFF. The chain links TRBV7-9 to TRBJ1-1, with D unresolved. Trimming removed 1 base at V and 5 bases at J, with 8 bases between. Per the germline V gene, CDR1 is SEHNR and CDR2 is FQNEAQ (reference sequence). The CDR3 is made up of 13 amino acids.

The chain carries TRBV5-1 and TRBJ1-1; the match to TRBD1 covers 8 bases. Germline CDR1 is SGHRS and CDR2 is YFSETQ. V gave up 3 bases and J gave up 0 bases; unmatched junction bases: 4. There are 15 residues in the CDR3. The chain's CDR3 is CASSSGQGLNTEAFF. CDR3 bases: TGCGCCAGCAGCTCAGGACAGGGATTGAACACTGAAGCTTTCTTT.

The chain recombines TRBV5-8 with TRBJ1-5; unclear D gene. CDR3 length equals 15 residues. Trimming removed 3 bases at V and 0 bases at J, with 10 bases between. Per the germline V gene, CDR1 is SGHTS and CDR2 is YDEGEE. The CDR3 sequence is CASSSTVFSNQPQHF. The CDR3 bases are TGTGCCAGCAGCTCTACAGTATTTAGCAATCAGCCCCAGCATTTT.

This clone was observed a few times. This sequence joins TRBV9 and TRBJ2-3, with a weak D call TRBD2 (7 bases). Germline V gives CDR1 SGDLS, CDR2 YYNGEE. V was shortened by 0 bases and J by 3 bases, with 20 bases between the two germline ends. The CDR3 extends over 18 amino acids. In DNA, the CDR3 is TGTGCCAGCAGCGTAGGGCCCTTGACGCGGGGGCCGACAGATACGCAGTATTTT. This codes for CASSVGPLTRGPTDTQYF.

This clone has only a few counts. The chain joins TRBV7-9 to TRBJ1-1; 7 bases match TRBD1. The junction had 11 bases not matched to a gene; V was cut back by 5 bases and J by 5 bases. This CDR3 comprises 15 residues. CDR1 and CDR2 from the germline V gene are SEHNR and FQNEAQ (reference sequence). The DNA for the CDR3 is TGTGCCAGCAGCCCTAAAGACAGGGTAGGGACTGAAGCTTTCTTT. The encoded protein is CASSPKDRVGTEAFF.

The chain has TRBV28 and TRBJ1-1; D is possibly TRBD1 (5 bases). Trimming cost V 6 bases and J 0 bases, with 11 bases left between them. The length of the CDR3 is 14 residues. Germline V gives CDR1 MDHEN, CDR2 SYDVKM. Written as DNA, the CDR3 is TGTGCCAGCAGGACCCCAGGGTTGAACACTGAAGCTTTCTTT. It specifies CASRTPGLNTEAFF.

The chain combines TRBV10-3 with TRBJ1-2; D remains ambiguous. CDR1 and CDR2 from the germline V gene are ENHRY and SYGVKD. The CDR3 is 11 residues long. Deletions cut 10 bases from V and 3 bases from J, with 9 bases between. CDR3 DNA sequence: TGTGCCACCGGGGAAGACTATGGCTACACCTTC. Its translation: CATGEDYGYTF.

J is TRBJ2-1 and V is TRBV30, with a weak D call TRBD1 (6 bases). CDR1 and CDR2 from the germline V gene are GTSNPN and SVGIG (reference sequence). The CDR3 loop spans 15 amino acids. Trimming removed 3 bases from V and 3 bases from J, with 15 bases in between. The CDR3 coding sequence is TGTGCCTGGAGCGCCCGGACAGTAGGCTACAATGAGCAGTTCTTC. Protein product: CAWSARTVGYNEQFF.